The clone carrying this T cell receptor beta chain showed up just once. CDR1 is LNHDA and CDR2 is SQIVND in the germline V gene (reference sequence). The ends were cut back, 6 bases at V and 5 bases at J, with 13 bases in the middle. This CDR3 region has 13 residues. Unique molecular identifiers were incorporated into the prepared TCRbeta library. TCRdb recomputed calls from the PCR reads with MiXCR, one row per CDR3 protein. The sample holds about 20,000 distinct CDR3 sequences, 9.5% to 13% seen once. The sample is drawn from a study of T-cell reconstitution after alpha-beta-depleted transplantation in children.

This clonotype was sampled from a human donor who donated a stem cell graft to a child with chronic granulomatous disease. The sequencing here drew on PBMCs from the stem cell graft donor, taken from the stem cell graft. The chain uses TRBV19 and TRBJ2-5, with unresolved D. Here the CDR3 reads CASRLTIRETQYF. CDR3 in DNA: TGTGCCAGTAGGCTGACAATCCGGGAGACCCAGTACTTC. Together with reference TRBV19 and TRBJ2-5, the CDR3 gives the full variable domain: DGGITQSPKYLFRKEGQNVTLSCEQNLNHDAMYWYRQDPGQGLRLIYYSQIVNDFQKGDIAEGYSVSREKKESFPLTVTSAQKNPTAFYLCASRLTIRETQYFGPGTRLLVL.